This T cell receptor (beta chain) originates from a study of metastatic and nonmetastatic thyroid tumors. Study summary: Comparative analysis of repertoires was undertaken across blood and tumor or nodule tissue obtained from malignant and benign thyroid patients.

The V gene end was trimmed by 3 bases and the J gene end by 6 bases; junction bases not matched to a gene: 10. The CDR3 runs 16 residues. Germline CDR1 MNHNS, CDR2 SASEGT. Treatment of any kind had been given to no patient before thyroid surgery. How the authors handled the data: Clinicopathological groups differed in CDR3, with these differences serving to build a distant-metastasis classifier for papillary thyroid cancer. TCRdb re-called the PCR reads via MiXCR. TCRdb, not the authors, supplied the V and J calls. The table includes 85,000 to 95,000 clones, 15% detected once. This clone appeared a few times.

The sequence was collected from a female donor with papillary thyroid cancer or a benign thyroid nodule (not recorded which). Some clones in this sample may be carry-over from other donors' samples. The V gene is TRBV6-1, the J gene TRBJ1-3, with 8 bases lining up with TRBD1. Sequences were obtained from blood. The CDR3 spells CASSDFRGHSLNTIYF. As DNA, the CDR3 is TGTGCCAGCAGTGACTTCAGGGGGCACTCTTTAAACACCATATATTTT.